Each of the 32 T cell receptor beta chains below was sequenced from the same sample in a study of cytomegalovirus exposure and HLA in healthy donors. The PCR contained 60 Vbeta and 13 Jbeta primers. Produced via immunoSEQ multiplex PCR; TCRdb's table is partial and in-frame only. Of about 100,000 clones listed, around three quarters are singletons. The specimen was PBMCs. The source is a man younger than 40 in good health and CMV-seronegative.

This clone appeared a single time. The CDR3 DNA is TGTGCCAGCAGCCTTTTAGCGGGGAGCACAGATACGCAGTATTTT. Its protein product is CASSLLAGSTDTQYF. This chain uses TRBV2 with TRBJ2-3, with TRBD2 identical over 8 bases. The germline V gene encodes CDR1 SNHLY and CDR2 FYNNEI. CDR3 size: 15 residues. J lost 0 bases, V lost 6 bases, and 5 bases had no gene match.

The CDR3 DNA sequence: TGTGCCAGCAGTTACTCTGGACACGGTCCTTACCCACGGTTTTACTTC. It specifies CASSYSGHGPYPRFYF. The chain carries TRBV6-5 and TRBJ2-7; TRBD1 might be the D (5 bases). The CDR3 covers 16 residues. Germline V gene lookup returns CDR1 MNHEY and CDR2 SVGAGI. Trimming removed 0 bases from V and 13 bases from J, with 25 bases in between.

V is TRBV19 and J is TRBJ2-5, with D unclear. V was cut by 5 bases and J by 2 bases, with 9 bases left in between. Germline values: CDR1 LNHDA, CDR2 SQIVND (reference sequence). The CDR3 totals 13 residues. CDR3 residues: CASSSREQETQYF. DNA of the CDR3: TGTGCCAGTAGTTCGCGAGAACAAGAGACCCAGTACTTC. The full variable domain, rest sourced from reference TRBV19 and TRBJ2-5, is DGGITQSPKYLFRKEGQNVTLSCEQNLNHDAMYWYRQDPGQGLRLIYYSQIVNDFQKGDIAEGYSVSREKKESFPLTVTSAQKNPTAFYLCASSSREQETQYFGPGTRLLVL.

The CDR3 DNA is TGCGCCAGCAGCCCTGCGCCGGGACAGCCGTACAATGAGCAGTTCTTC. This encodes CASSPAPGQPYNEQFF. V is TRBV5-1 and J is TRBJ2-1, with 7 bases lining up with TRBD1. The CDR3 has 16 residues. V trimming: 4 bases; J trimming: 4 bases; junction bases outside the gene matches: 11. Germline-derived CDR1 and CDR2 are SGHRS and YFSETQ.

V is TRBV7-6 and J is TRBJ1-2; 9 nucleotides line up with TRBD1. Germline V CDR1 and CDR2: SGHVS, FNYEAQ. The CDR3 sequence is 13 residues long. With V trimmed by 3 bases and J by 8 bases, 4 bases remained unmatched. DNA for the CDR3: TGTGCCAGCAGCTTTACAGGGGGCTGGGGCTACACCTTC. Residues: CASSFTGGWGYTF.

The CDR3 nucleotides read TGTGCCAGCACCCTCGCGCGGACTGAAGCTTTCTTT. Amino acid sequence: CASTLARTEAFF. This chain connects TRBV9 to TRBJ1-1; unclear D gene. The ends were cut back, 6 bases at V and 5 bases at J, with 11 bases in the middle. CDR3 size: 12 residues. CDR1 and CDR2 from the germline V gene are SGDLS and YYNGEE.

The chain has TRBV28 and TRBJ2-7; TRBD2 agrees at 9 bases. V lost 8 bases and J lost 2; bases outside the gene matches: 16. The CDR3 consists of 17 residues. Looked up from germline, CDR1 is MDHEN and CDR2 is SYDVKM. This chain's CDR3 is CASLGQYRLADPYEQYF. In DNA, the CDR3 is TGTGCCAGCCTGGGACAGTACCGACTAGCGGATCCCTACGAGCAGTACTTC.

The chain uses TRBV11-3 and TRBJ2-7; 10 positions agree with TRBD2. The CDR3 spans 15 residues. V shed 1 base, J shed 5 bases, and the junction held 5 bases outside the gene matches. Germline V gives CDR1 SGHNT, CDR2 YENEEA. The CDR3 DNA reads TGTGCCAGCAGCTTAGGAGCGGGGGGGCCTCACGAGCAGTACTTC. It specifies CASSLGAGGPHEQYF.

The CDR3 DNA is TGCGCCAGCAGCTTGACAGGGGAGGCCTACGAGCAGTACTTC. This sequence encodes CASSLTGEAYEQYF. The chain is built from TRBV5-1 and TRBJ2-7; D possibly corresponds to TRBD1 (7 bases). The CDR3 is made up of 14 amino acids. With 1 base removed from V and 2 bases from J, the gap between germline ends came to 10 bases. Germline V lookup: CDR1 SGHRS, CDR2 YFSETQ.

The genes are TRBV5-6 and TRBJ2-2, with TRBD2 as a possible D gene (6 bases). The CDR3 length is 14 residues. The germline V gene has CDR1 SGHDT and CDR2 YYEEEE. V was trimmed by 1 base and J by 4 bases, leaving 8 bases between them. CDR3 residues: CASSLSSGTGELFF. The CDR3 region has the DNA TGTGCCAGCAGCTTGAGTAGCGGCACCGGGGAGCTGTTTTTT.

The rearrangement joins TRBV7-9 to TRBJ2-1; TRBD2 matches at 11 bases. V was pared by 4 bases and J by 9 bases, with 5 bases of the junction left unmatched. The germline gives CDR1 SEHNR, CDR2 FQNEAQ (reference sequence). This CDR3 has 14 amino acids. The chain's CDR3 is CASSSLAGAFEQFF. The CDR3 DNA reads TGTGCCAGCAGCTCACTAGCGGGAGCGTTTGAGCAGTTCTTC.

The chain links TRBV18 to TRBJ1-5; a possible D gene is TRBD1 (6 bases). Germline V gives CDR1 KGHSH, CDR2 LQKENI. Between the trimmed V and J ends, which lost 6 bases and 4 bases, there was a span of 16 bases. CDR3 length equals 15 residues. CDR3 coding DNA: TGTGCCAGCTCCCCGGGACAAAGCTTAAATCAGCCCCAGCATTTT. The encoded protein is CASSPGQSLNQPQHF.

The CDR3 DNA follows: TGCGCCAGCAGTACCACGAGCGGGAGCGGCTACGAGCAGTACTTC. Protein: CASSTTSGSGYEQYF. V usage is TRBV5-1 and J usage is TRBJ2-7; 8 nucleotides line up with TRBD2. CDR3 length equals 15 residues. Germline V gives CDR1 SGHRS, CDR2 YFSETQ. Trimming removed 5 bases from V and 3 bases from J; junction bases left unmatched: 10. Based on the CDR3 plus reference TRBV5-1 and TRBJ2-7, the full variable domain is KAGVTQTPRYLIKTRGQQVTLSCSPISGHRSVSWYQQTPGQGLQFLFEYFSETQRNKGNFPGRFSGRQFSNSRSEMNVSTLELGDSALYLCASSTTSGSGYEQYFGPGTRLTVT.

The gene calls are TRBV11-2 and TRBJ1-6; D may be TRBD1 (6 bases). V lost 7 bases, J lost 2 bases, and 18 bases lay in between. Looked up from germline, CDR1 is SGHAT and CDR2 is FQNNGV. This CDR3 region has 17 residues. CDR3 loop: CASNQGAGAAYNSPLHF. CDR3 coding DNA: TGTGCCAGCAACCAAGGGGCGGGGGCCGCCTATAATTCACCCCTCCACTTT.

This rearrangement joins TRBV6-1 to TRBJ2-7, with TRBD1 matching over 7 bases. From germline, CDR1 is MNHNS and CDR2 SASEGT. The CDR3 extends over 14 amino acids. V was clipped by 1 base and J by 7 bases; unmatched bases: 7. The CDR3 region has the DNA TGTGCCAGCAGTGAAGGGACAGGACGACGAGAGCAGTACTTC. Amino acids: CASSEGTGRREQYF.

V is TRBV4-1 and J is TRBJ1-1; TRBD1 is a possible D gene (6 bases). Germline CDR1 and CDR2: MGHRA and YSYEKL. V was clipped by 2 bases and J by 0 bases, with 13 bases between them. This CDR3 is built from 16 residues. For the CDR3, the DNA is TGCGCCAGCAGCCAATTCTCCGGGACAATGAACACTGAAGCTTTCTTT. Its protein is CASSQFSGTMNTEAFF.

This clone was seen once. The chain carries TRBV6-5 and TRBJ1-4; the match to TRBD1 covers 8 bases. The germline gives CDR1 MNHEY, CDR2 SVGAGI. The ends lost 5 bases at V and 16 bases at J; junction bases unmatched: 6. CDR3 length: 11 amino acids. Here the CDR3 reads CASSESGTGFF. CDR3 in DNA: TGTGCCAGCAGTGAATCTGGGACAGGGTTTTTT.

The chain combines TRBV27 with TRBJ2-3; D gene unclear. Per the germline V gene, CDR1 is MNHEY and CDR2 is SMNVEV (reference sequence). The CDR3 has 15 amino acids. The V end lost 2 bases, the J end lost 0 bases, and 9 bases lay between the germline ends. The CDR3 region has the DNA TGTGCCAGCAGTTTAGGCCTCACGAGCACAGATACGCAGTATTTT. This sequence encodes CASSLGLTSTDTQYF.

The chain carries TRBV7-3 and TRBJ1-2; TRBD1 is a possible D gene (6 bases). CDR1 is SGHTA and CDR2 is FQGTGA in the germline V gene. V was clipped by 1 base and J by 8 bases, with 23 bases between them. The CDR3 runs 17 residues. This CDR3 reads CASSLNGGRDTAQGYTF. CDR3 DNA: TGTGCCAGCAGCTTAAATGGTGGACGGGACACCGCTCAGGGCTACACCTTC.

The chain carries TRBV23-1 and TRBJ2-7, with D possibly being TRBD1 (7 bases). TRBV23-1 counts as an open reading frame of uncertain function. The CDR3 spans 20 residues. V was pared by 2 bases and J by 0 bases, with 26 bases between. The chain's CDR3 is CASSQSPGGNTGVGSYEQYF. The CDR3, as DNA: TGCGCCAGCAGTCAAAGCCCCGGAGGGAATACAGGGGTTGGCTCCTACGAGCAGTACTTC.

The genes are TRBV7-9 and TRBJ2-1; maybe TRBD2 (6 bases). This CDR3 is built from 13 residues. V shed 3 bases and J shed 5 bases, with 8 bases lying between them. Germline V gene sequence: CDR1 SEHNR, CDR2 FQNEAQ (reference sequence). The CDR3 nucleotides read TGTGCCAGCAGCTTGAGGACTAACAATGAGCAGTTCTTC. Protein sequence: CASSLRTNNEQFF.

This clone was recorded only once. This chain connects TRBV30 to TRBJ2-3; D not resolved. The CDR3 totals 13 residues. Germline V gene lookup returns CDR1 GTSNPN and CDR2 SVGIG (reference sequence). V was pared by 0 bases and J by 1 base, with 5 bases between. The CDR3 spells CAWSVQGTDTQYF. The CDR3 coding sequence is TGTGCCTGGAGTGTGCAGGGCACAGATACGCAGTATTTT.

The chain combines TRBV4-1 with TRBJ2-7; TRBD2 is a possible D gene (5 bases). The CDR3 totals 18 residues. Trimming took 1 base from V and 0 from J, leaving 19 bases between them. In germline, CDR1 is MGHRA, CDR2 YSYEKL. The CDR3: CASSQGYTVLASSYEQYF. The CDR3 DNA reads TGCGCCAGCAGCCAAGGATATACCGTGTTAGCGAGCTCCTACGAGCAGTACTTC.

This clone was observed a single time. The rearrangement uses TRBV19 and TRBJ2-6; 8 bases align to TRBD1. The CDR3 contains 14 residues. Germline V gene sequence: CDR1 LNHDA, CDR2 SQIVND (reference sequence). The trim removed 1 base at V and 12 bases at J, leaving 5 bases unmatched. DNA of the CDR3: TGTGCCAGTAGTATAGGAGTGACAGGGGCCGTCCTGACTTTC. It translates to CASSIGVTGAVLTF.

The chain is built from TRBV5-1 and TRBJ2-2; no definite D call. V lost 5 bases to trimming and J lost 0 bases, with 17 bases between them. The CDR3 has 17 amino acids. In germline, CDR1 is SGHRS, CDR2 YFSETQ. CDR3 residues: CASSRPFGETNTGELFF. For the CDR3, the DNA is TGCGCCAGCAGTAGACCGTTTGGAGAGACGAACACCGGGGAGCTGTTTTTT.

The chain has TRBV6-1 and TRBJ2-1; 7 bases are shared with TRBD2. Per germline, CDR1 MNHNS and CDR2 SASEGT. Unmatched junction bases numbered 11, after V lost 7 bases and J lost 5 bases. This CDR3 has 15 residues. Written as DNA, the CDR3 is TGTGCCAGCAATCTTTTGGGGAGGGACCACAATGAGCAGTTCTTC. Protein sequence: CASNLLGRDHNEQFF.

The rearrangement joins TRBV30 to TRBJ1-5, with a weak D call TRBD1 (6 bases). The CDR3 totals 14 residues. Per germline, CDR1 GTSNPN and CDR2 SVGIG (reference sequence). The V end was cut by 0 bases, the J end by 6 bases, with 12 bases between. Here the CDR3 reads CAWSVTGGGQPQHF. The CDR3 bases are TGTGCCTGGAGTGTAACGGGGGGCGGTCAGCCCCAGCATTTT.

The table lists this clone with a count of one. The V call is TRBV21-1, the J call TRBJ2-1; the table's TRBD2 call for D was not verified on the DNA. TRBV21-1 is an annotated pseudogene. The CDR3 loop spans 14 amino acids. In DNA, the CDR3 is TGTGCCAGCAGCAAAGAGGTAGCGTGCAATGAGCAGTTCTTC. Its translation is CASSKEVACNEQFF.

This sequence joins TRBV5-1 and TRBJ2-7, with D maybe TRBD1 (5 bases). V was shortened by 4 bases and J by 0 bases, with 23 bases between the two germline ends. Germline-derived CDR1 and CDR2 are SGHRS and YFSETQ. The CDR3 runs to 18 residues. The CDR3 reads CASSRRSPTAMSSYEQYF. Written as DNA, the CDR3 is TGCGCCAGCAGCCGCCGGAGCCCGACAGCAATGAGCTCCTACGAGCAGTACTTC.

This chain joins TRBV7-9 and TRBJ1-4, with a tentative D call TRBD1 (5 bases). Germline values: CDR1 SEHNR, CDR2 FQNEAQ (reference sequence). V was pared by 5 bases and J by 3 bases, with 13 bases between. The CDR3 length is 15 residues. The CDR3 reads CASSNPGLANEKLFF. In DNA, the CDR3 is TGTGCCAGCAGCAATCCAGGGTTGGCTAATGAAAAACTGTTTTTT.

The chain is built from TRBV2 and TRBJ2-3; possible D gene TRBD1, 5 bases. This CDR3 has 14 residues. Germline CDR1 is SNHLY and CDR2 is FYNNEI. V lost 0 bases to trimming and J lost 8 bases, with 12 bases between them. The CDR3 loop is CASSEAVGQGTQYF. The CDR3 coding sequence is TGTGCCAGCAGTGAAGCCGTGGGGCAGGGTACGCAGTATTTT. The whole variable domain, remainder taken from reference TRBV2 and TRBJ2-3, is EPEVTQTPSHQVTQMGQEVILRCVPISNHLYFYWYRQILGQKVEFLVSFYNNEISEKSEIFDDQFSVERPDGSNFTLKIRSTKLEDSAMYFCASSEAVGQGTQYFGPGTRLTVL.

The chain links TRBV30 to TRBJ2-5; tentatively, D is TRBD1 (6 bases). V lost 0 bases to trimming and J lost 0 bases, with 8 bases between them. This CDR3 has 14 residues. CDR1 is GTSNPN and CDR2 is SVGIG in the germline V gene (reference sequence). CDR3 sequence reads: CAWSVNRDQETQYF. The CDR3 DNA follows: TGTGCCTGGAGTGTAAACAGGGACCAAGAGACCCAGTACTTC.